The clone carrying this TCR beta chain was counted a single time. Only in-frame clones appear in the TCRdb table, and some are missing; sequencing was by immunoSEQ multiplex PCR. The sample contains 30,000 to 40,000 clones, about 95% of which appear only once. This entry is derived from a study of circulating and synovial CD4+ cells in juvenile arthritis. Per the germline V gene, CDR1 is KGHSH and CDR2 is LQKENI. The CDR3 has 17 amino acids. Trimming removed 0 bases at V and 0 bases at J, with 14 bases between. This TCR derives from a human donor with juvenile idiopathic arthritis. This chain joins TRBV18 and TRBJ1-1, with a possible D match to TRBD1 (6 bases). Sample: CD4+ T cells from blood. The CDR3 DNA sequence: TGTGCCAGCTCACCACCCCGGACAGAACCCATGAACACTGAAGCTTTCTTT. Translation: CASSPPRTEPMNTEAFF.